This T cell receptor (beta chain) was sequenced during a study of response to subunit inactivated influenza vaccine. General observations from the study: New T cells are recruited in small numbers by each seasonal influenza vaccination, according to the authors' suggestion.

Regarding this clonotype: Its specificity is not known.

TCRdb reprocessed the RT-PCR reads with MiXCR, giving one entry per CDR3 protein. The sample consists of 550,000 to 600,000 distinct CDR3 sequences, approximately 12% of them appearing once. Here the sequenced sample was PBMCs from blood, taken on the day of vaccination. The TCR originated in a man over 45 who received an inactivated influenza vaccine.

CDR3 sequence reads: CASSYSRDFTYEQYF. CDR3 nucleotide sequence: TGTGCCAGCAGTTACTCGAGGGACTTTACCTACGAGCAGTACTTC. V usage is TRBV6-5 and J usage is TRBJ2-7; possibly TRBD2 for D (6 bases). V was shortened by 0 bases and J by 2 bases, with 11 bases between the two germline ends. CDR3 length equals 15 residues. CDR1 is MNHEY, CDR2 SVGAGI, per germline.